A single sample is the source of the 6 T cell receptor beta chains below, sequenced in a study of blood T cells in healthy people across ages. For the second PCR, which ran for 7 to 11 cycles, a sample-barcoded 5' primer and a J-beta primer mix were used. TCRdb used MiXCR to reprocess the 5' RACE reads, holding one entry per CDR3 protein. The table has roughly 800,000 distinct CDR3 sequences, just under 25% seen once. These sequences were also reported in another study, on T cells of mothers and their children.

Sequencing input: blood. The receptors shown here come from a boy aged 5-17 years in good health.

This clonotype occurred a few times. This chain joins TRBV11-2 and TRBJ2-5; D remains unclear. The CDR3 contains 15 residues. V was trimmed by 1 base and J by 0 bases, leaving 9 bases between them. Germline CDR1 reads SGHAT; CDR2 reads FQNNGV. In DNA, the CDR3 is TGTGCCAGCAGCTTAGGGATGGCGGACCAAGAGACCCAGTACTTC. Amino acid sequence: CASSLGMADQETQYF.

This clonotype was seen only a few times. This chain links TRBV5-8 with TRBJ2-5; D unclear. Trimming stripped 4 bases from V and 2 bases from J, with 12 bases between. Germline V gene sequence: CDR1 SGHTS, CDR2 YDEGEE. This CDR3 is built from 14 residues. The CDR3 DNA reads as TGTGCCAGCAGCCAGTGGACCCGGCAAGAGACCCAGTACTTC. Translating gives CASSQWTRQETQYF.

The rearrangement uses TRBV4-1 and TRBJ2-3, with D unclear. This CDR3 has 15 amino acids. Germline V gene sequence: CDR1 MGHRA, CDR2 YSYEKL. V was trimmed by 1 base and J by 2 bases, leaving 10 bases between them. The CDR3 bases are TGCGCCAGCAGCCAAGCCCCAGAATCCACAGATACGCAGTATTTT. This encodes CASSQAPESTDTQYF.

This clonotype was recorded a few times. The CDR3 sequence is CASSFVEVDEQYF. The CDR3, as DNA: TGTGCCAGCAGTTTTGTGGAGGTCGACGAGCAGTACTTC. The chain links TRBV12-3 or TRBV12-4 to TRBJ2-7; a weak D match, TRBD2 (5 bases). The V end was cut by 3 bases, the J end by 5 bases, with 11 bases between. There are 13 residues in the CDR3.

At least ten counts were recorded for this clonotype. This chain connects TRBV7-2 to TRBJ2-5, with 8 positions matching TRBD1. V trimming: 5 bases; J trimming: 5 bases; junction bases outside the gene matches: 4. This CDR3 has 13 amino acids. The germline V gene encodes CDR1 SGHTA and CDR2 FQGNSA. In DNA form, the CDR3 reads TGTGCCAGCAGCCGACAGGGGATGGAGACCCAGTACTTC. Protein sequence: CASSRQGMETQYF.

This clonotype was counted a few times. The chain carries TRBV7-9 and TRBJ2-5; 7 bases line up with TRBD2. The CDR3 consists of 17 residues. V lost 5 bases, J lost 4 bases, and 16 bases stayed unmatched. The germline CDR1 and CDR2 sequences are SEHNR and FQNEAQ (reference sequence). The CDR3 protein is CASSASMALGRVETQYF. The CDR3 DNA follows: TGTGCCAGCAGCGCAAGCATGGCGTTGGGGAGGGTAGAGACCCAGTACTTC.